Each of the 19 T cell receptor beta chains below was sequenced from the same sample in a study of blood T cell repertoires in COVID-19. Produced via immunoSEQ multiplex PCR; TCRdb's table is partial and in-frame only. The sample carries 70,000 to 95,000 clones, 85% to 95% recorded once. Sequenced sample: peripheral blood. The receptor source for this set is a woman in her sixties with active COVID-19.

The V and J genes are TRBV11-3 and TRBJ2-3; TRBD1 matches 10 bases. The length of the CDR3 is 15 residues. CDR1 is SGHNT and CDR2 is YENEEA in the germline V gene. The ends lost 4 bases at V and 3 bases at J; junction bases unmatched: 4. The CDR3 DNA reads TGTGCCAGCAGCTCCGACAGGGGGCGAACAGATACGCAGTATTTT. Its protein is CASSSDRGRTDTQYF.

The CDR3 loop is CASRSSPRTRKIEPQHF. For the CDR3, the DNA is TGTGCCAGCAGATCTTCCCCCAGGACAAGGAAAATTGAGCCCCAGCATTTT. The chain employs TRBV19 and TRBJ1-5, with a possible D match to TRBD1 (5 bases). CDR1 and CDR2 (germline): LNHDA, SQIVND (reference sequence). The CDR3 is made up of 17 amino acids. Trimming pared 9 bases from V and 8 bases from J, leaving 29 bases between.

This clone was seen more than once but under ten times. The chain has TRBV5-1 and TRBJ2-1; TRBD1 matches at 11 bases. Germline trimming cut 3 bases from V and 5 bases from J; bases unmatched to any gene: 4. The CDR3 has 15 residues. Germline CDR1 is SGHRS and CDR2 is YFSETQ. The CDR3 spells CASSSGQGDNNEQFF. CDR3 DNA: TGCGCCAGCAGCTCGGGACAGGGGGACAACAATGAGCAGTTCTTC.

The chain couples TRBV28 to TRBJ1-2; possible D gene TRBD1, 6 bases. The CDR3 is 13 residues long. The germline V gene encodes CDR1 MDHEN and CDR2 SYDVKM. V lost 6 bases and J lost 0, with 8 bases in between. The chain's CDR3 is CASRPGANYGYTF. The CDR3 coding sequence is TGTGCCAGCAGGCCAGGGGCTAACTATGGCTACACCTTC.

This chain joins TRBV4-1 and TRBJ2-7; TRBD1 aligns across 7 bases. J gave up 5 bases and V 0 bases, and 10 bases lay outside the gene matches. The germline gives CDR1 MGHRA, CDR2 YSYEKL. This CDR3 is 16 amino acids long. CDR3 DNA sequence: TGCGCCAGCAGCCAAGATCGACAGGGCGCCGGCGACGAGCAGTACTTC. This encodes CASSQDRQGAGDEQYF.

The rearrangement joins TRBV6-1 to TRBJ1-5, with a weak D call TRBD1 (5 bases). This CDR3 is 18 amino acids long. Between the trimmed V and J ends, which lost 2 bases and 2 bases, there was a span of 19 bases. Germline V gene data show CDR1 as MNHNS and CDR2 as SASEGT. DNA of the CDR3: TGTGCCAGCAGTGAAACCCACAACCTATCGGGGGGCAATCAGCCCCAGCATTTT. Its protein product is CASSETHNLSGGNQPQHF.

The chain is built from TRBV5-3 and TRBJ2-7; 9 bases fit TRBD2. TRBV5-3 has ORF status, its function being uncertain. The CDR3 spans 15 residues. The V and J ends lost 3 bases and 1 base, in that order; junction bases with no gene match: 5. The CDR3 sequence: CARSSVAGESYEQYF. CDR3 sequence (DNA): TGTGCCAGAAGCTCCGTAGCGGGAGAGTCCTACGAGCAGTACTTC.

The CDR3 coding sequence is TGTGCCAGCAGCTTGGAGGGGCAGGGTCAGCCCCAGCATTTT. This translates into CASSLEGQGQPQHF. The rearrangement joins TRBV5-5 to TRBJ1-5, with TRBD1 as a possible D gene (5 bases). The V and J ends lost 0 bases and 6 bases respectively, with 10 bases between them. The CDR3 has 14 amino acids. The germline gives CDR1 SGHKS, CDR2 YYEKEE (reference sequence).

This chain joins TRBV28 and TRBJ2-1; 8 bases agree with TRBD2. Germline CDR1 and CDR2: MDHEN and SYDVKM. CDR3 size: 15 residues. The V and J ends lost 7 bases and 4 bases, in that order; junction bases with no gene match: 9. The CDR3 protein is CASNHGTSGYNEQFF. In nucleotides, the CDR3 is TGTGCCAGCAACCACGGCACTAGCGGATACAATGAGCAGTTCTTC.

The V gene is TRBV28, the J gene TRBJ2-7, with 8 bases fitting TRBD1. The CDR3 is 14 residues long. V was clipped by 3 bases and J by 5 bases; unmatched bases: 6. Germline CDR1 and CDR2: MDHEN and SYDVKM. CDR3 in DNA: TGTGCCAGCAGTTTTCAGGGGGCTCGGAACGAGCAGTACTTC. Translating it yields CASSFQGARNEQYF.

CDR3 DNA: TGTGCCAGCAGTTTAGGAGTAGAGACCCAGTACTTC. Translating it yields CASSLGVETQYF. The gene calls are TRBV12-3 or TRBV12-4 and TRBJ2-5; D ambiguous. The length of the CDR3 is 12 residues. V was clipped by 1 base and J by 4 bases, with 4 bases between them.

The genes are TRBV5-1 and TRBJ2-3; perhaps TRBD2 as D (6 bases). This CDR3 has 15 residues. Trimming removed 0 bases at V and 0 bases at J, with 8 bases between. CDR1 is SGHRS, CDR2 YFSETQ, per germline. This CDR3 is CASSLGGGSTDTQYF. The CDR3 DNA reads TGCGCCAGCAGCTTGGGGGGAGGCAGCACAGATACGCAGTATTTT.

The V and J genes are TRBV28 and TRBJ2-7; 7 nucleotides agree with TRBD1. V shed 6 bases and J 6 bases; nucleotides not matched to a gene: 11. CDR1 MDHEN and CDR2 SYDVKM come from the germline V gene. The CDR3 has 14 residues. The DNA for the CDR3 is TGTGCCAGCAGCCCCGGGACAGCCGCCGGCGAGCAGTACTTC. Translating it yields CASSPGTAAGEQYF.

This sequence joins TRBV19 and TRBJ2-5; D remains unclear. Germline values: CDR1 LNHDA, CDR2 SQIVND (reference sequence). The V gene lost 3 bases and the J gene lost 1 base, with 6 bases spanning the gap. The CDR3 extends over 13 amino acids. Written as DNA, the CDR3 is TGTGCCAGTAGTATGAGCACCCAAGAGACCCAGTACTTC. It translates to CASSMSTQETQYF.

The chain has TRBV12-3 or TRBV12-4 and TRBJ2-7; tentatively, D is TRBD2 (5 bases). The CDR3 extends over 11 amino acids. The ends were cut back, 6 bases at V and 6 bases at J, with 9 bases in the middle. The CDR3 loop reads CASRDLGEQYF. The CDR3 nucleotides are TGTGCCAGCAGGGACTTGGGCGAGCAGTACTTC.

The chain links TRBV28 to TRBJ2-2; 8 positions match TRBD1. V lost 8 bases, J lost 1 base, and 0 bases stayed unmatched. The CDR3 is 13 residues long. Germline V lookup: CDR1 MDHEN, CDR2 SYDVKM. The DNA of the CDR3 is TGTGCCAGCGGGACAGGGAACACCGGGGAGCTGTTTTTT. This encodes CASGTGNTGELFF.

The chain carries TRBV5-8 and TRBJ2-3, with 11 bases matching TRBD2. The CDR3 is 16 residues long. Trimming removed 0 bases from V and 4 bases from J; junction bases left unmatched: 4. CDR1 and CDR2 from the germline V gene are SGHTS and YDEGEE. In nucleotides, the CDR3 is TGTGCCAGCAGCTTGGGACTAGCGGGGAACTCAGATACGCAGTATTTT. This translates into CASSLGLAGNSDTQYF.

J is TRBJ1-4 and V is TRBV10-3; maybe TRBD1 (5 bases). This CDR3 has 13 amino acids. V lost 2 bases and J 8 bases, leaving 9 bases between the germline ends. Per germline, CDR1 ENHRY and CDR2 SYGVKD. CDR3 in amino acids: CAISEGRGEKLFF. The CDR3 coding sequence is TGTGCCATCAGTGAGGGGAGGGGCGAAAAACTGTTTTTT.

This rearrangement joins TRBV7-9 to TRBJ2-2, with a tentative D call TRBD2 (5 bases). The V end lost 9 bases, the J end lost 6 bases, and 11 bases lay between the germline ends. The germline V gene encodes CDR1 SEHNR and CDR2 FQNEAQ (reference sequence). The CDR3 totals 12 residues. DNA for the CDR3: TGTGCCAGAGGACTCATGGCCGGGGAGCTGTTTTTT. Residues: CARGLMAGELFF.